The source of this T cell receptor beta chain is a study of T cells in Graves' hyperthyroidism and ophthalmopathy (dated by TCRdb to the late 2010s). Describing the broader study: To identify distinguishing TCR V-J signatures, a discovery cohort of 90 to 100 patients was used, comprising some 45 with Graves' ophthalmopathy and 57 with stable Graves' hyperthyroidism. Prospective prediction of ophthalmopathy was tested in an independent validation cohort of some 20 hyperthyroidism patients and some 17 patients who later progressed to ophthalmopathy. The 95 to 100 discovery patients were divided at random into training and test sets in a 7:3 ratio. In about 6 Graves' hyperthyroidism patients, the study also compared T-cell repertoires from thyroid tissue with T-cell repertoires from blood. After sampling, hyperthyroidism patients received methimazole starting at 30 mg daily, and ophthalmopathy patients received high-dose intravenous methylprednisolone. The paper reports TCR Vbeta CDR3 sequencing of about 140 peripheral blood samples: some 41 ophthalmopathy, roughly 74 hyperthyroidism and around 17 progressor patients. Study-wide findings and limitations: Ophthalmopathy was separated from stable hyperthyroidism by a 13 V-J signature model, with 85% to 90% sensitivity and about 81% specificity obtained in cross-validation and 80%/75% obtained in testing. Most expanded thyroid clonotypes (frequency above 0.001) were also detected in blood, suggesting blood repertoires may reflect thyroid immune responses. In validation, the model predicted progression to ophthalmopathy a median of approximately 6.3 months before onset, with about 71% sensitivity and roughly 79% specificity. No statistical method was used to set the sample size in advance, and investigators knew the group allocation.

As regards this clonotype: This receptor's antigen is unknown. The record has no base qualities; no much larger clone is one base away.

V and J lose 6 bases and 7 bases, and a span of 14 bases separates them. The CDR3 has 13 amino acids, counting the end cysteine and phenylalanine. Only the CDR3 DNA is retained, 39 bases long and in frame from the first base. The germline V gene provides CDR1 KGHDR and CDR2 SFDVKD. Patients with uncontrolled infections, other autoimmune diseases, pregnancy or lactation were excluded. Diagnoses were based on clinical symptoms, serum thyroxine and TRAb, thyroid ultrasound and orbital computed tomography. Trizol reagent was used to extract total RNA, and RNA quality was then checked on an Agilent 2100 Bioanalyzer. Amplification of TCR beta CDR3 regions was carried out from RNA transcripts. The first round of RT-PCR for the TCR CDR3 was performed with the HTBI primer set and the Qiagen OneStep RT-PCR kit. Libraries were constructed in a second round of multiplex PCR, after which size selection and purification were performed. Sequencing of the libraries was done on an Illumina HiSeq2000 using paired-end 100 bp reads. The original pipeline was this. SOAPnuke was used to process the raw data, with reads discarded if the reads contained adapters or uncalled bases, had a mean Phred below 15, or lacked an exact constant-primer or identifier match. High-quality paired reads were merged using COPE v1.2.5, and each unique nucleotide sequence was defined as a clonotype. MiTCR v1.1 was used to align the clonotypes against IMGT TRBV, TRBD and TRBJ reference segments. The analysis included only V-J combinations with a frequency above 0.0001, which together covered roughly 99% of the repertoires. A TCS score was defined as the ratio of F50 (clonal expansion) to E x V (chaos), with BLOSUM62-based TCRdist applied between CDR3 peptides within each V-J. Welch's t-statistics and random forest reduced around 520 V-J features to 13, which were used in a naive Bayes classifier (R e1071). Thyroid-blood repertoire similarity was quantified with the Morisita-Horn index. TCRdb cleaned the public reads at Q25 with fastp, built clones with MiXCR and kept in-frame beta chains. Every CDR3 protein is listed once, alongside the most common genes and DNA of its rows. Here the V and J calls rest on TCRdb's processing, not on the authors' analysis. The sample table records about 660,000 distinct CDR3 sequences; about 45% of these occur just once. About 7.2% of the sample is in the top ten clones.

Sequencing used peripheral blood or thyroid tissue (not recorded which). The sequence came from an adult man with Graves' disease, either hyperthyroidism or ophthalmopathy (not recorded which). The V and J genes are TRBV24-1 and TRBJ1-1, with no confident D gene call. In nucleotides, the sequence is TGTGCCACCAGTTTCGGTCCGAGAATTGAAGCTTTCTTT. This encodes CATSFGPRIEAFF.